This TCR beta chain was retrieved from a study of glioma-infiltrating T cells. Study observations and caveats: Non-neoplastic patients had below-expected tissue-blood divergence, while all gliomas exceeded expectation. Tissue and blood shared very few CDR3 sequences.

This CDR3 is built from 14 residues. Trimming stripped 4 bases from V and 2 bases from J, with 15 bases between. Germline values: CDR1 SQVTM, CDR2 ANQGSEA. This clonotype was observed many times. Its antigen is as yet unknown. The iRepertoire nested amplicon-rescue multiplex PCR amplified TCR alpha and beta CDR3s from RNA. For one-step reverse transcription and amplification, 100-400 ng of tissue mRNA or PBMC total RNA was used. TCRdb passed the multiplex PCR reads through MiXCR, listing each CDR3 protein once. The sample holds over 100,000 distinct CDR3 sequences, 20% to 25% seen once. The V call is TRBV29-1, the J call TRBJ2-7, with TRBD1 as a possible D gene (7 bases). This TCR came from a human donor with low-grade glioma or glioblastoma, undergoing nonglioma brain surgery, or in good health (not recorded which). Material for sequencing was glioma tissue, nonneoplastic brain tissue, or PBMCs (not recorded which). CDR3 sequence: CSVASGRGAYEQYF. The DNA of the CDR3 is TGCAGCGTTGCTAGTGGCAGGGGGGCCTACGAGCAGTACTTC.